This entry features one T cell receptor beta chain sequence. Its antigen is unknown. Trimming pared 8 bases from V and 4 bases from J, leaving 17 bases between. Germline V gives CDR1 MNHEY, CDR2 SVGAGI. The CDR3 is 14 amino acids. The libraries were made with immunoSEQ version 4 in survey mode. The data were produced by immunoSEQ multiplex PCR, yet TCRdb's version contains in-frame clones alone and is incomplete. The sample has tens of thousands of clones, approximately 80% seen once. These data are taken from a study of persistence of HIV-infected CD4 T cells. Study background: Multiple blood draws of up to roughly 200 mL, except two donors with single leukapheresis.

An overlapping HIV-1 Gag peptide pool stimulated these cells at 1 ug/peptide/mL. CD40L/CD69 double-negative CD45RO-high memory CD4+ T cells were collected. PBMCs were depleted of CD8+ T cells before stimulation. The sequence was obtained from an adult woman with HIV who was CMV-seropositive. The sequences come from CD4+ T cells sorted from PBMCs after approximately 19-hour stimulation, collected from a patient who received antiretroviral therapy. The V call is TRBV6-5, the J call TRBJ1-2; D is unresolved. The CDR3 protein is CASRAGISLYGYTF. CDR3 DNA sequence: TGTGCCAGCCGGGCGGGGATCTCCCTCTATGGCTACACCTTC.